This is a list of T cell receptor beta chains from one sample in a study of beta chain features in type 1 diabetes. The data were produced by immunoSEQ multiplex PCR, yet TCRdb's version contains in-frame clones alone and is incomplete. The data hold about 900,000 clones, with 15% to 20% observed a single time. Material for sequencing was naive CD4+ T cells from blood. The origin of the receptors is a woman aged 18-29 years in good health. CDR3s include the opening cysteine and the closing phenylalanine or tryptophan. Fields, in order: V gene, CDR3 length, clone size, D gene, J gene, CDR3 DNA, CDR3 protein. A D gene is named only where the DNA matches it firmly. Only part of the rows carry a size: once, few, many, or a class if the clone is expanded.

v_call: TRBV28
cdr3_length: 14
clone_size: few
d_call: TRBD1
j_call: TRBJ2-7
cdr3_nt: TGTGCCAGCAGTTTGACAGGGAGCACCTACGAGCAGTACTTC
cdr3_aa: CASSLTGSTYEQYF

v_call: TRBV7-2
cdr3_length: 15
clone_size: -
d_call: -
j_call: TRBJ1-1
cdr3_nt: TGTGCCAGCAGCCGTGATGGACAGATGAACACTGAAGCTTTCTTT
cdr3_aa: CASSRDGQMNTEAFF

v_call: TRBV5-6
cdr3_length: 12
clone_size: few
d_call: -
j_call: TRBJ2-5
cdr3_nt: TGTGCCAGCAGCTTAATGCGGGGGACCCAGTACTTC
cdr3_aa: CASSLMRGTQYF

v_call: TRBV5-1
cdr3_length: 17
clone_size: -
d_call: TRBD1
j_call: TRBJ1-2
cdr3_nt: TGCGCCAGCAGCTTGAACGCTTACATTGGGACAGGGTCTGGCTACACCTTC
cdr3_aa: CASSLNAYIGTGSGYTF

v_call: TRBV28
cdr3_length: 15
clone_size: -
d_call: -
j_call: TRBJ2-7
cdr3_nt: TGTGCCAGCAGTCTGACTGTGGCGGGTTCCTACGAGCAGTACTTC
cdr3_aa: CASSLTVAGSYEQYF

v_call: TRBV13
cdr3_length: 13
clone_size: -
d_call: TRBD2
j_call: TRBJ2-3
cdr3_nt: TGTGCCAGCAGCCGGACTAGCGGGCGGGCGCAGTATTTT
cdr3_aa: CASSRTSGRAQYF

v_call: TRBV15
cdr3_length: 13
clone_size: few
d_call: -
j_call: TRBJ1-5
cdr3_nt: TGTGCCACCAGCAGAGACGGTCTCAGGACCCAGCATTTT
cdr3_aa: CATSRDGLRTQHF

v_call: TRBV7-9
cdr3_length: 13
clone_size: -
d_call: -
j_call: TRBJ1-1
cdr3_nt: TGTGCCAGCAGCCGGACAGCCAACACTGAAGCTTTCTTT
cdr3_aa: CASSRTANTEAFF

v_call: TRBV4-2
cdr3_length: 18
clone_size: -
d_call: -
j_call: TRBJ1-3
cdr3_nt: TGTGCCAGCAGCCAAGAGTTGAGGCCAGGGGTCCCCCAAAACACCATATATTTT
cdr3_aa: CASSQELRPGVPQNTIYF

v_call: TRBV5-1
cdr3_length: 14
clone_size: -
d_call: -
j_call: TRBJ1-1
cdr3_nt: TGCGCCAGCAGCTTGGCGGGGGTCCACACTGAAGCTTTCTTT
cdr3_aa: CASSLAGVHTEAFF

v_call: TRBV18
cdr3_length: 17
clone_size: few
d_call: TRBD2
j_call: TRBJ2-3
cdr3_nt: TGTGCCAGCTCACTAAGGACTAGCGGGAGGGCCACAGATACGCAGTATTTT
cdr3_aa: CASSLRTSGRATDTQYF

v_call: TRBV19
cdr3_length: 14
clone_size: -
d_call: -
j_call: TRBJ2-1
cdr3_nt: TGTGCCAGCTGGTCCGGGGCGGGGATCAATGAGCAGTTCTTC
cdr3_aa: CASWSGAGINEQFF

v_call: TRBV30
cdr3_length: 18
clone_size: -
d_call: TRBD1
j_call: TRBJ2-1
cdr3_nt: TGTGCCTGGAGGACATCGCCTCCCGGGACAGGGATCCACAATGAGCAGTTCTTC
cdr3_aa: CAWRTSPPGTGIHNEQFF

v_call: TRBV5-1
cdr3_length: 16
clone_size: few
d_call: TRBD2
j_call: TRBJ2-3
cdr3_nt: TGCGCCAGCAGCTTGGAGCCGGGAGGAGGAACAGATACGCAGTATTTT
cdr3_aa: CASSLEPGGGTDTQYF

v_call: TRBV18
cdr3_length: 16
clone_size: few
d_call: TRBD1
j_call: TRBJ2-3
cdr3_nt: TGTGCCAGCTCACTCAGTCACAGGGGTGGATCAGATACGCAGTATTTT
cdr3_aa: CASSLSHRGGSDTQYF

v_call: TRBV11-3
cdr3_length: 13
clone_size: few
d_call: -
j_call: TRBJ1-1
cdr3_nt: TGTGCCAGCAGCTTAGAGGCGAACACTGAAGCTTTCTTT
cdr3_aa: CASSLEANTEAFF

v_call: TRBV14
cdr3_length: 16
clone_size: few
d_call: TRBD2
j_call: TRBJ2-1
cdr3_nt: TGTGCCAGCAGCCTACTCCAGCGGGGGACATACAATGAGCAGTTCTTC
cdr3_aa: CASSLLQRGTYNEQFF

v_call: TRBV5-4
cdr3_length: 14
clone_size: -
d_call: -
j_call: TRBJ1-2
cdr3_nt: TGTGCCAGCAGCTCCCGGACAGAAAACTATGGCTACACCTTC
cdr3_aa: CASSSRTENYGYTF

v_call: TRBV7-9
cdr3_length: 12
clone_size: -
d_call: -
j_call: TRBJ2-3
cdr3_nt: TGTGCCAGCAGCATAGTAACAGATACGCAGTATTTT
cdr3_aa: CASSIVTDTQYF

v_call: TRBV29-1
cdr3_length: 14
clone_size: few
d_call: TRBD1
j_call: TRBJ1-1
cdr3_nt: TGCAGCGTCTCCCCCTCGACAGGGTACACTGAAGCTTTCTTT
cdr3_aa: CSVSPSTGYTEAFF

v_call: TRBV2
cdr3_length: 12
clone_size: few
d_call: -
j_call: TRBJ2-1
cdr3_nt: TGTGCCAGCAGGTCGGACATCAATGAGCAGTTCTTC
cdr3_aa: CASRSDINEQFF

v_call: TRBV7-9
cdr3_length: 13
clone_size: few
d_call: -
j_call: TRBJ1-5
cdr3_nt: TGTGCCAGCGCCGGACAGTTAGATCAGCCCCAGCATTTT
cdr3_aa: CASAGQLDQPQHF

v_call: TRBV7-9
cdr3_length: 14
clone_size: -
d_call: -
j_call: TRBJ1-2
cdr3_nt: TGTGCCAGCAGCTTAGCTAGTCGGGGTAGCGGCTACACCTTC
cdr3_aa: CASSLASRGSGYTF

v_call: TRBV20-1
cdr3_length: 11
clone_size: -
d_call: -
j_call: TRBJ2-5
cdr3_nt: TGCAGTCCGCCGGAAGAAGAGACCCAGTACTTC
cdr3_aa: CSPPEEETQYF

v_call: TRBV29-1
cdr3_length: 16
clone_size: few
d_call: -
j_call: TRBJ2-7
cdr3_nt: TGCAGCCCAAGACAGGCAGGGGTTTTTGTTTTGTACGAGCAGTACTTC
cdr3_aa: CSPRQAGVFVLYEQYF

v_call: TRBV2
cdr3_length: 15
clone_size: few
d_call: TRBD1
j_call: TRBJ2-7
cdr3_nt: TGTGCCAGCACAAGAGAGACAGGGGGCGAGGTCGAGCAGTACTTC
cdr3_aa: CASTRETGGEVEQYF

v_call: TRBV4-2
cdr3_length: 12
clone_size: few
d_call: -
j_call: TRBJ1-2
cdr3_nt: TGTGCCAGCAGCCAAGATAGCGGTGGCTACACCTTC
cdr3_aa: CASSQDSGGYTF

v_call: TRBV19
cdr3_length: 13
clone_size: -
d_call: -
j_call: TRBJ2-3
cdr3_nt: TGTGCCAGTAGCACGATTAGCACAGATACGCAGTATTTT
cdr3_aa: CASSTISTDTQYF

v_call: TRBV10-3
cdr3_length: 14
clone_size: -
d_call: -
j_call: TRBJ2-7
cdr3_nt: TGTGCCATCAGTGTCAAGGTGGAGGGATACGAGCAGTACTTC
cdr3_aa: CAISVKVEGYEQYF

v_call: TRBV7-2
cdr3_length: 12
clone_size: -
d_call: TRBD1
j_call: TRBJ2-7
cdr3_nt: TGTGCCAGCAGCTCGACAGGGATTGAGCAGTACTTC
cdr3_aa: CASSSTGIEQYF

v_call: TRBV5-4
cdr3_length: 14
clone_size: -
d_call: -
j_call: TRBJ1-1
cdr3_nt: TGTGCCAGCAGCTTTGGCGGACAGAACACTGAAGCTTTCTTT
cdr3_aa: CASSFGGQNTEAFF

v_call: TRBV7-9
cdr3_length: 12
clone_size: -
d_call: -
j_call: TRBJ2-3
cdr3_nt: TGTGCCAGCAGCTTATTAGACCCCACGCAGTATTTT
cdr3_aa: CASSLLDPTQYF

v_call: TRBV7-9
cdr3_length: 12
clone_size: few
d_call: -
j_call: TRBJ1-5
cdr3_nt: TGTGCCAGCAGCTCACAGGGTCAGCCCCAGCATTTT
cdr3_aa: CASSSQGQPQHF

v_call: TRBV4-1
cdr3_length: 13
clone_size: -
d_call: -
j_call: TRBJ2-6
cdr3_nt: TGCGCCAGCAGCCACGCTGGGGCCAACGTCCTGACTTTC
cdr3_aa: CASSHAGANVLTF

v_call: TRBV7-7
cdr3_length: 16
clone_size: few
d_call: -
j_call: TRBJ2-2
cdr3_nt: TGTGCTAGCAGCCCCCCGGGAGCGCGAAGCACCGGGGAGCTGTTTTTT
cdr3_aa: CASSPPGARSTGELFF

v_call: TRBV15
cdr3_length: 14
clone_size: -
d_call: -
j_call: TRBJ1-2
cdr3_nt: TGTGCCACCAGCAGAGATCCCGGGTCCTATGGCTACACCTTC
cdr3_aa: CATSRDPGSYGYTF

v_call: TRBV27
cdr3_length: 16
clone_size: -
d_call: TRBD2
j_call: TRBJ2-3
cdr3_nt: TGTGCCAGCAGCCAGAAGTCTAGCGGGAGGACAGATACGCAGTATTTT
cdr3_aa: CASSQKSSGRTDTQYF

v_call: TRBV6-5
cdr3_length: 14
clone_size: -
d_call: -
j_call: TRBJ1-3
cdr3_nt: TGTGCCAGCAGTTATTCGGGGGCTGGAAACACCATATATTTT
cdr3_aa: CASSYSGAGNTIYF

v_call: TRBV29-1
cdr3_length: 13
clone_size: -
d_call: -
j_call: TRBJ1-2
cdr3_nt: TGCAGCGTTTGGTCCCCCGGGAACTATGGCTACACCTTC
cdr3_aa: CSVWSPGNYGYTF

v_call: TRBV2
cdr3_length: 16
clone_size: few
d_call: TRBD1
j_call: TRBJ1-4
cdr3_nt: TGTGCCAGCAGTCGCTCCGGGACAGGGCTAAATGAAAAACTGTTTTTT
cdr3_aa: CASSRSGTGLNEKLFF

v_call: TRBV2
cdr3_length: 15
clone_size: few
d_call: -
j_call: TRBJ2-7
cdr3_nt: TGTGCCAGCAGTGAGGAGTTACTAACTTCCTACGAGCAGTACTTC
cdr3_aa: CASSEELLTSYEQYF

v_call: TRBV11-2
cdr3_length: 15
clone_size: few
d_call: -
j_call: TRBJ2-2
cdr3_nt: TGTGCCAGCAGCTTCTCGGCAGGGCTTGCCGGGGAGCTGTTTTTT
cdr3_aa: CASSFSAGLAGELFF

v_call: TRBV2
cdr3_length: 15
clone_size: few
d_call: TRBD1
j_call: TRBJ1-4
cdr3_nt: TGTGCCAGCAGGGGACAGATCGCAACTAATGAAAAACTGTTTTTT
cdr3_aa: CASRGQIATNEKLFF

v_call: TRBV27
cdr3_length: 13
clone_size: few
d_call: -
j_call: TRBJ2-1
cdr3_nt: TGTGCCAGCAGTTTTAGTAGGAACAATGAGCAGTTCTTC
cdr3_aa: CASSFSRNNEQFF

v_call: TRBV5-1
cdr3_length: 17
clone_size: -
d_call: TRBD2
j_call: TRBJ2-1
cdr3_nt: TGCGCCAGCAGCTTGCTCTCTAGCGGGAGGTCATACAATGAGCAGTTCTTC
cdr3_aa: CASSLLSSGRSYNEQFF

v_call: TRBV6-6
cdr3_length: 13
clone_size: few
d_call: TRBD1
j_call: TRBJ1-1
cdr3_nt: TGTGCCAGCAGTAACCGACAGGGGTTTGAAGCTTTCTTT
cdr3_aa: CASSNRQGFEAFF

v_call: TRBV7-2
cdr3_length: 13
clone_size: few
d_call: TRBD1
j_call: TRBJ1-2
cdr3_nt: TGTGCCAGCAGCCCGGACAGGGACTATGGCTACACCTTC
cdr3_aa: CASSPDRDYGYTF

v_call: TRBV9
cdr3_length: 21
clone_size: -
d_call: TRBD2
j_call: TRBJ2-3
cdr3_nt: TGTGCCAGCAGCGTAGCAGGGACTAGCCGGAACGTAGCCCGGTTCACAGATACGCAGTATTTT
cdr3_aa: CASSVAGTSRNVARFTDTQYF

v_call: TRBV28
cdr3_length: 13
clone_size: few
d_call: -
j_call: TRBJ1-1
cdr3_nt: TGTGCCAGCAGTTTTGGATCCGGGGTTGAAGCTTTCTTT
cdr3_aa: CASSFGSGVEAFF

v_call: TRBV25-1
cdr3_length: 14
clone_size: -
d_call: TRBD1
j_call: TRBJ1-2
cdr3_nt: TGTGCCAGCAGTGTTCCGGGACAGGACTATGGCTACACCTTC
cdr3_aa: CASSVPGQDYGYTF

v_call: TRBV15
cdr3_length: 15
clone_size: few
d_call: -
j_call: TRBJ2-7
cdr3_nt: TGTGCCACCAGCAGGGCCTGGATTGTACGCGACGAGCAGTACTTC
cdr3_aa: CATSRAWIVRDEQYF

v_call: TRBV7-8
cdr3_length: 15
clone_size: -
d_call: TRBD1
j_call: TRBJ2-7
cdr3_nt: TGTGCCAGCAGCCCACGACCGGGACAGGGCGCCGAGCAGTACTTC
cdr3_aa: CASSPRPGQGAEQYF

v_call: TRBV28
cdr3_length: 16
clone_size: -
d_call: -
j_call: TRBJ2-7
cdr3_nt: TGTGCCAGCAGCCCACCGTGGGGCGGGAATGTCTACGAGCAGTACTTC
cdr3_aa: CASSPPWGGNVYEQYF